A single T cell receptor beta chain is shown here with its context. This clonotype appeared a single time. Its recognized antigen is unknown. Base qualities are not at hand, and no much larger clone is one base apart. One read is thin evidence. The CDR3 spans 11 residues, from the cysteine through the phenylalanine. The entry retains the CDR3 DNA only, 33 bases that are in frame from base 1. V is shortened by 4 bases, J by 11 bases, and the region joining them spans 10 bases. CDR1 and CDR2 (SGHDT, YYEEEE) derive from the germline V gene. Libraries were prepared through multiplex PCR. Sequenced on an Illumina HiSeq 2500. TCRbeta libraries were constructed through three rounds of nested PCR with primers (Table S4) according to protocols adapted from ARM-PCR. Before sequencing, PCR products of 200-500 bp were excised from the gel and purified with the QIAquick gel extraction kit. The study's own analysis went as follows. Reads were cleaned with Trimmomatic, merged with FLASH into complete CDR3 sequences, and assigned to V(D)J germline segments with MiTCR. Clonal diversity was computed as the inverse Simpson's index with VDJtools. In-frame sequences without a premature stop codon were defined as productive reads. TCRdb cleaned the public reads at Q25 with fastp, built clones with MiXCR and kept in-frame beta chains. Rows merge per CDR3 protein into single entries with the most common DNA and genes. The V and J calls were determined by TCRdb, not by the authors. The sample profile shows around 70,000 distinct CDR3 sequences; about 60% of them were found once. About 19% of the sample belongs to the ten largest clones.

The entry originates in a study of tumor and adjacent non-tumor tissue in lung cancer listed by TCRdb under 2018. About the investigation overall: The cohort included more than nine adenocarcinoma, 2 squamous cell carcinoma and 1 small cell lung cancer patients. Among the approximately 15 patients, ages ranged from about 31 to 85 years, approximately 10 were men and 5 were women, and disease was TNM stage I to III. Sequencing produced about 120,000,000 productive TCRbeta reads in total, an average of approximately 4.5 million reads per sample. Using bulk TCRbeta repertoires from some 14 lung cancer patients, the study set lung tumor tissue side by side with matched distant non-tumor lung tissue. Over 25 paired specimens, one tumor and one normal lung sample per patient, were profiled by TCRbeta CDR3 sequencing. The research as a whole found: TCR diversity was significantly higher in younger patients, and higher tumor TCR diversity was associated with shorter overall and disease-free survival. Peripheral blood was not sequenced, so blood TCRbeta repertoires were not examined in the lung cancer patients of the study. The top 100 clones made up a significantly larger cumulative share of the repertoire in normal lung than in tumor tissue. Tumor tissue showed significantly higher TCR diversity (inverse Simpson) than normal lung tissue, at roughly 390 vs 170 (P = 0.0075, Mann-Whitney U test). The sequencing platform is not named in the methods, and unique molecular identifiers are not mentioned. Only roughly 16 patients were in the cohort, and the authors stated that larger samples and more detailed clinical data are needed.

RNA was isolated from bulk, unsorted tissue, and RNA quality was assessed with a NanoDrop ND-1000 and an Agilent 2100. Newly diagnosed lung cancer patients without prior chemotherapy who had been admitted for thoracic surgery in China between August and November 2014 were enrolled as donors. The study excluded patients who had received radiotherapy or chemotherapy before or who had another cancer at the same time. Pieces of surgical tissue measuring 1-2 cm3 were kept in RNAlater solution and stored at -80 degrees C until use. Recombination joined TRBV5-6 with TRBJ1-5, with the D gene uncertain. Sequenced: lung tumor tissue. This clonotype originated in a man aged 50 to 59 with non-small cell lung cancer. Here is the DNA: TGTGCCAGCAGCCGCGTCATGTCCCAGCATTTT. This sequence encodes CASSRVMSQHF.